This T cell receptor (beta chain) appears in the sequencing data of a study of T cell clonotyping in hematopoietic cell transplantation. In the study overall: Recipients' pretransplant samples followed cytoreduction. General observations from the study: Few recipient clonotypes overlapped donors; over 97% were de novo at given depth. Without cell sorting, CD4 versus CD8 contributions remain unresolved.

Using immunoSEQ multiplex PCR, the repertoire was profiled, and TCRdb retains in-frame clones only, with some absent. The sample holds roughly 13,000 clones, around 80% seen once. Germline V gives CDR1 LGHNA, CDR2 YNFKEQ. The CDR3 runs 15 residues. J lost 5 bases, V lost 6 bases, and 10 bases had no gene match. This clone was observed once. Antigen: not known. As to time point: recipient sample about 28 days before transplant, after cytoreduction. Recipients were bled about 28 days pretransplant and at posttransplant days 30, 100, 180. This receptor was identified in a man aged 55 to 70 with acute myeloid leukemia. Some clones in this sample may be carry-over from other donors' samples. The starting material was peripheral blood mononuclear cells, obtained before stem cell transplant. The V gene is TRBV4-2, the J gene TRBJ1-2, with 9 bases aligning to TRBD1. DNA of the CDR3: TGTGCCAGCAGAATCGGGACAGGGACTCAGTATGGCTACACCTTC. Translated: CASRIGTGTQYGYTF.